This TCR beta chain is from a study of shared clonotypes between healthy human individuals. At deep level, the assay was performed. Sequencing was performed on unsorted PBMC DNA using ten immunoSEQ deep assay plates. Clones were sequenced by immunoSEQ multiplex PCR, and TCRdb holds only the in-frame ones, with some missing. The repertoire holds fewer than 550,000 clones, with about 75% as singletons. For this clone: Its cognate antigen is unknown.

Study-level results: In having few donors, the study represented limited genetic and exposure-history diversity. The study sampled only blood, and tissue repertoires likely differ.

This CDR3 region has 14 residues. The germline V gene encodes CDR1 SGHRS and CDR2 YFSETQ. Trimming removed 3 bases from V and 7 bases from J, with 14 bases in between. The rearrangement joins TRBV5-1 to TRBJ2-1, with D possibly matching TRBD2 (5 bases). The specimen sequenced was PBMCs. The receptor's source is a woman in her forties in good health. Some clones in this sample may be carry-over from other donors' samples. CDR3 DNA sequence: TGCGCCAGCAGCTCGGGCGGGTTGGGGAATGAGCAGTTCTTC. Amino acids: CASSSGGLGNEQFF.